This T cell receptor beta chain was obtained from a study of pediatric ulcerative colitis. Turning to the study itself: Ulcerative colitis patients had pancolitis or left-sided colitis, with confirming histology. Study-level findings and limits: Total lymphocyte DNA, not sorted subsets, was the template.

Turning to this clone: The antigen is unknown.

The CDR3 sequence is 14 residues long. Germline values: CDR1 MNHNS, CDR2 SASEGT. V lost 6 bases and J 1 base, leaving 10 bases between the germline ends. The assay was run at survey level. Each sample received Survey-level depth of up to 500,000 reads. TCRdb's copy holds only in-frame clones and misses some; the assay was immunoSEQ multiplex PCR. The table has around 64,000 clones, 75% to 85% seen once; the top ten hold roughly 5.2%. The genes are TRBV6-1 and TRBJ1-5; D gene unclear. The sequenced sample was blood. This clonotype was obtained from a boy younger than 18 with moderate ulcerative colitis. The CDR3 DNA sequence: TGTGCCAGCAGGGAGACATGGAGCAATCAGCCCCAGCATTTT. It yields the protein CASRETWSNQPQHF.